The source of this T cell receptor beta chain is a study of healthy donors' naive CD4 and CD8 T cells (dated by TCRdb to between 2014 and 2017). Regarding the research as a whole: Donors were chosen to span three age groups (20-25, 40-50 and 60-70 years, six or seven each), with mean age roughly 45 and half female. For TCR alpha, a new primer set covering all functional IMGT alpha gene variants was designed, and the rest of the protocol matched the beta-chain workflow. To examine how TCR variation is linked to lineage commitment, the study sequenced rearranged TCR alpha and beta chains from naive CD4+ and CD8+ T cells. The peripheral blood mononuclear cells came from 15 to 20 individuals who were healthy and unrelated. The donors were HLA-typed by sequencing at HLA-A, -B, -C, -DRB1, -DQB1 and -DPB1, using the SBTexcellerator protocol, an ABI3130xl analyzer and SBTengine software.

General conclusions and limits of the study: In both chains, CD4+ lineage was linked to a positively charged CDR3, whereas CD8+ lineage was linked to a negatively charged CDR3. Because the alpha and beta chains were sequenced in bulk, pairing them was not possible, and so effects of the combined chains went unevaluated. Most V and J gene segments were reportedly biased between naive CD4+ and CD8+ cells, consistently across donors and independent of HLA genotype. Roughly 14% of the variance in CD4/CD8 propensity appeared to be explained jointly by V genes, J genes and CDR3 charge, in a largely additive manner. Possible repertoire bias arising from homeostatic proliferation of naive T cells was not directly addressed.

V loses 6 bases, J loses 6 bases, and the germline ends lie 15 bases apart. Including the terminal cysteine and phenylalanine, the CDR3 comprises 12 residues. Solely the CDR3 DNA is kept, with 36 bases framed from the first base. The germline V gene provides CDR1 SQVTM and CDR2 ANQGSEA. Cells with a CD4+CD8-CD45RO-CD45RA+ profile were isolated by FACS and defined as naive CD4+ T cells, and those with a CD8+CD4-CD45RA+CD27bright profile were defined as naive CD8+ T cells. Antibodies against CD4 (RPA-T4), CD8 (SK1), CD27 (O323), CD45RA (HI100) and CD45RO (UCHL1) were used for sorting. The sequencing machine was a 454 GS FLX Titanium. A previously published linear amplification protocol was used to construct TCR libraries from about 500 ng of total RNA. Sequencing was carried out on the Roche/454 Genome Sequencer using Titanium chemistry. The source study handled its data this way. Around 78,000 rearranged TCR alpha transcripts were sequenced from a few of the healthy donors. Duplicate transcripts were removed, and unique TCR clonotypes were defined by the CDR3 junction according to IMGT nomenclature. Using logistic regression in R 2.13.0, the researchers modeled CD4 versus CD8 status as a function of V and J genes, with an adjustment for donor effects and a Bonferroni correction for multiple testing. Through fastp at Q25 and MiXCR, TCRdb rebuilt clones from the public reads, retaining in-frame beta chains. CDR3 protein sequences are deduplicated, and each keeps its most common genes and DNA. TCRdb, not the original authors, processed these V and J calls. The sample table contains roughly 200,000 distinct CDR3 sequences; only one count was recorded for 65% to 75% of them. The leading ten clones occupy around 2% of the sample.

Of note for this clonotype: The antigen it binds to is not known. No clone much larger than this one lies a single base away; base qualities are absent.

Sequences were obtained from naive CD4+ and CD8+ T cells sorted from blood, pooled from several donors. The label giving this sample's cell subset or site can be read as: FACS-sorted naive CD4+ (CD45RO-CD45RA+) and naive CD8+ (CD45RA+CD27bright) T cells. This receptor was obtained from a pool of human donors in good health; the sample pools cells from several healthy donors. The chain links TRBV29-1 with TRBJ2-7; TRBD1 could be the D gene, as 5 bases match. For the CDR3, the sequence is CSVRTGVGEQYF. The nucleotide sequence is given as TGCAGCGTCCGAACAGGTGTGGGCGAGCAGTACTTC.